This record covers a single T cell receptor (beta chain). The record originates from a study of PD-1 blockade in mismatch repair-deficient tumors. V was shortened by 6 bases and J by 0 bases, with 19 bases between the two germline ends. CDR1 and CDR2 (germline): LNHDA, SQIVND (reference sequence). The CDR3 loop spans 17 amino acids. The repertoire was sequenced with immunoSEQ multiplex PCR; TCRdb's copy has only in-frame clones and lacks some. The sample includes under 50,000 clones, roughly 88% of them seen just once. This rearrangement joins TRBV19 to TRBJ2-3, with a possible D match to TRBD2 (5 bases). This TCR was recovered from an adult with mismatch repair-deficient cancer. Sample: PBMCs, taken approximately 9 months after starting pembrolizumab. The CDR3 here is CASSAQQLTGSTDTQYF. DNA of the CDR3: TGTGCCAGTAGCGCCCAACAACTGACGGGAAGCACAGATACGCAGTATTTT.